The clone carrying this TCR beta chain was seen at least ten times. CDR3 size: 12 residues. CDR1 is MNHEY and CDR2 is SMNVEV in the germline V gene (reference sequence). V lost 5 bases and J 2 bases, leaving 5 bases between the germline ends. The source of the sample is a study of low-dose radiotherapy and immunotherapy resistance in tumors. As for the study in general: Treatment of Cohort 1 consisted of 0.5 Gy per fraction every 2 weeks, adding up to 6.5 Gy. Nivolumab was given to patients as a 240 mg flat dose every two weeks, and ipilimumab at 1 mg/kg every six weeks. Both were delivered intravenously. Oral aspirin at 300 mg was taken daily by patients for four cycles, beginning on cycle 1 day 1.

TRAV- and TRBV-specific primers were used for first-strand cDNA, which covered alpha and beta chains. TCR amplification ran 15 to 25 PCR cycles using constant-region and V-primer adapter primers. TCRdb re-called the reads through MiXCR, storing one row per CDR3 protein. The data contain about 60,000 distinct CDR3 sequences, roughly a quarter of them singletons. The time point here: before trial treatment. Those who qualified had advanced solid tumors (lacking tumor-infiltrating lymphocytes). The V call is TRBV27, the J call TRBJ2-3, with D unresolved. The receptor was derived from a male donor with prostate cancer. The starting material was PBMCs, obtained before treatment. The CDR3 loop reads CASSRSTDTQYF. CDR3 sequence (DNA): TGTGCCAGCAGTCGTTCCACAGATACGCAGTATTTT.